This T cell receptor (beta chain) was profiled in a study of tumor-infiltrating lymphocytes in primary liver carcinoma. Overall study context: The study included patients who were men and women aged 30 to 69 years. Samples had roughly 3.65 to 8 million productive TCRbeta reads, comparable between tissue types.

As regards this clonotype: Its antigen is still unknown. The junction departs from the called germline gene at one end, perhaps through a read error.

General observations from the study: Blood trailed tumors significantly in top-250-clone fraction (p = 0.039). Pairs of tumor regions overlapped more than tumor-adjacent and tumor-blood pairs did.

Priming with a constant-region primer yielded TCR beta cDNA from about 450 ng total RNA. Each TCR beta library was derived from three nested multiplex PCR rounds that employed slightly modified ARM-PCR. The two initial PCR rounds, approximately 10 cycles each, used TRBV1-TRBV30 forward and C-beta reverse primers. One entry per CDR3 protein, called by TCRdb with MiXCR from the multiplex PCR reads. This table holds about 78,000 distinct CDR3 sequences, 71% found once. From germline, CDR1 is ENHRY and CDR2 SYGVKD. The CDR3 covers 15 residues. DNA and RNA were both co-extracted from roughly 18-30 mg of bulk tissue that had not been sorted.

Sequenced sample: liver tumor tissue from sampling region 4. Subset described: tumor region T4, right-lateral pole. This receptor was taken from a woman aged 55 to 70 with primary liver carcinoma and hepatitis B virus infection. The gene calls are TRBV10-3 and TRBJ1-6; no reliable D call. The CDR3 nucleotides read TGTGCCATCAATGAGAGTGGGATCGATAATTCACCCCTCCACTTT. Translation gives CAINESGIDNSPLHF.